The 14 T cell receptor beta chains reported below all come from one sample, sequenced in a study of T cells in localized non-small cell lung cancer. This table comes from immunoSEQ multiplex PCR, and its TCRdb copy is limited to in-frame clones, with some not included. Seen here are 75,000 to 80,000 clones, around 89% observed once, and the top ten hold 20% to 25%. Specimen: peripheral blood, collected before any cancer treatment. Source of these receptors: a woman aged 40-69 years with stage I squamous cell lung carcinoma.

V and J are TRBV29-1 and TRBJ2-7; the match to TRBD1 covers 7 bases. There are 18 residues in the CDR3. Germline V gene data show CDR1 as SQVTM and CDR2 as ANQGSEA. Trimming at V came to 0 bases and at J to 7 bases, leaving 21 bases not matched to a gene. Here the CDR3 DNA reads TGCAGCGTTGAAGATAGTTTTGGGGACAGTGGTTTTTGGGCAGAGCAGTACTTC. This gives the protein CSVEDSFGDSGFWAEQYF.

V is TRBV7-3 and J is TRBJ1-2, with D unresolved. The CDR3 has 13 residues. CDR1 SGHTA and CDR2 FQGTGA come from the germline V gene. V was cut by 0 bases and J by 5 bases, with 7 bases left in between. The CDR3 region is CASSLTGDYGYTF. The CDR3 DNA follows: TGTGCCAGCAGCTTAACCGGAGATTATGGCTACACCTTC.

This chain uses TRBV7-9 with TRBJ2-3; no clear D gene. This CDR3 region has 11 residues. Deletions cut 1 base from V and 7 bases from J, with 3 bases between. Per germline, CDR1 SEHNR and CDR2 FQNEAQ (reference sequence). CDR3 nucleotide sequence: TGTGCCAGCAGCTTAGAACATACGCAGTATTTT. Translating gives CASSLEHTQYF.

The V call is TRBV7-6, the J call TRBJ2-4; D remains ambiguous. The germline CDR1 and CDR2 sequences are SGHVS and FNYEAQ. The CDR3 sequence is 14 residues long. The V and J ends lost 1 base and 6 bases respectively, with 10 bases between them. The CDR3 protein is CASSLESAGNIQYF. As DNA, the CDR3 is TGTGCCAGCAGCTTAGAAAGCGCCGGAAACATTCAGTACTTC.

The V call is TRBV23-1, the J call TRBJ2-2; tentatively, D is TRBD1 or TRBD2 (5 bases each). TRBV23-1 is an ORF for which the function is uncertain. This CDR3 region has 12 residues. Trimming shortened V by 3 bases and J by 6 bases, and 5 bases separated the two germline ends. Written as DNA, the CDR3 is TGCGCCAGCAGTCAGGGGGCCGGGGAGCTGTTTTTT. This codes for CASSQGAGELFF.

The chain joins TRBV6-1 to TRBJ1-1, with D hard to call. V was clipped by 0 bases and J by 0 bases, with 14 bases between them. This CDR3 spans 17 amino acids. The germline gives CDR1 MNHNS, CDR2 SASEGT. The CDR3 spells CASSEAGLRIMNTEAFF. For the CDR3, the DNA is TGTGCCAGCAGTGAAGCGGGCCTGCGGATTATGAACACTGAAGCTTTCTTT.

V usage is TRBV5-1 and J usage is TRBJ2-2; D ambiguous. V gave up 4 bases and J gave up 1 base, with 11 bases separating them. The CDR3 is 15 amino acids. Per the germline V gene, CDR1 is SGHRS and CDR2 is YFSETQ. CDR3 DNA: TGCGCCAGCAGCCGAGCCGGAAAGAACACCGGGGAGCTGTTTTTT. Protein: CASSRAGKNTGELFF. Drawing the rest from reference TRBV5-1 and TRBJ2-2, the complete variable domain is KAGVTQTPRYLIKTRGQQVTLSCSPISGHRSVSWYQQTPGQGLQFLFEYFSETQRNKGNFPGRFSGRQFSNSRSEMNVSTLELGDSALYLCASSRAGKNTGELFFGEGSRLTVL.

CDR3 nucleotide sequence: TGTGCCAGCAGCCGGGACACGTATCAGCCCCAGCATTTT. It is translated as CASSRDTYQPQHF. This chain links TRBV11-2 with TRBJ1-5, with a possible D match to TRBD1 (6 bases). V was shortened by 5 bases and J by 5 bases, with 10 bases between the two germline ends. CDR1 is SGHAT, CDR2 FQNNGV, per germline. The CDR3 covers 13 residues.

V gene TRBV30 combines with J gene TRBJ2-3, with D perhaps TRBD2 (6 bases). The CDR3 loop spans 12 amino acids. CDR1 and CDR2 (germline): GTSNPN, SVGIG (reference sequence). V shed 3 bases and J shed 4 bases, with 8 bases lying between them. The CDR3 loop is CAWRRLADTQYF. CDR3 DNA: TGTGCCTGGAGGCGACTAGCAGATACGCAGTATTTT.

The rearrangement joins TRBV19 to TRBJ1-1; 7 bases line up with TRBD1. The CDR3 spans 13 residues. Germline assignment: CDR1 LNHDA and CDR2 SQIVND (reference sequence). V lost 7 bases, J lost 4 bases, and 6 bases stayed unmatched. The CDR3: CASTRQGSTEAFF. For the CDR3, the DNA is TGTGCCAGTACCCGACAGGGAAGCACTGAAGCTTTCTTT.

This rearrangement joins TRBV7-3 to TRBJ2-7; TRBD1 matches 7 bases. There are 15 residues in the CDR3. The ends lost 2 bases at V and 2 bases at J; junction bases unmatched: 6. In germline, CDR1 is SGHTA, CDR2 FQGTGA. CDR3 bases: TGTGCCAGCAGCTTAGGAGACAGGGAGCCCTACGAGCAGTACTTC. Protein: CASSLGDREPYEQYF.

The sample holds one count of this clone. The V and J genes are TRBV12-5 and TRBJ1-6, with no clear D. Trimming shortened V by 2 bases and J by 5 bases, and 10 bases separated the two germline ends. The CDR3 runs to 15 residues. The germline CDR1 and CDR2 sequences are LGHNT and FRNRAP. The CDR3 DNA follows: TGTGCTAGTGGTTTGCGGCAGGCAGATAATTCACCCCTCCACTTT. This sequence encodes CASGLRQADNSPLHF.

The chain has TRBV5-4 and TRBJ1-2, with a possible D match to TRBD1 (5 bases). The CDR3 spans 14 residues. Trimming cost V 4 bases and J 2 bases, with 12 bases left between them. From germline, CDR1 is SGHNT and CDR2 YYREEE (reference sequence). The CDR3 sequence: CASSPGTENYGYTF. The CDR3 coding sequence is TGTGCCAGCAGCCCAGGGACCGAAAACTATGGCTACACCTTC.

The rearrangement uses TRBV10-1 and TRBJ2-3; no reliable D call. The ends were cut back, 3 bases at V and 6 bases at J, with 7 bases in the middle. The CDR3 sequence is 12 residues long. The germline V gene has CDR1 WNHNN and CDR2 SYGVQD (reference sequence). CDR3 coding DNA: TGCGCCAGCAGTGATACTGGGGATACGCAGTATTTT. This gives the protein CASSDTGDTQYF.